What follows are 11 T cell receptor beta chains derived from one specimen sequenced in a study of blood T cells in healthy people across ages. A second roughly 6 to 11 cycle PCR used barcoded and J-beta primers. A single record per CDR3 protein comes from TCRdb applying MiXCR to the 5' RACE reads. The sample yields 650,000 to 800,000 distinct CDR3 sequences, approximately 48% seen once. The sample was blood. Receptor source: a man in his sixties in good health.

The gene calls are TRBV4-3 and TRBJ2-7; 10 bases agree with TRBD1. The germline V gene encodes CDR1 LGHNA and CDR2 YSLEER. The V and J ends lost 6 bases and 3 bases, in that order; junction bases with no gene match: 5. The length of the CDR3 is 14 residues. This chain's CDR3 is CASSMGQGNYEQYF. The CDR3 DNA reads as TGCGCCAGCAGTATGGGACAGGGGAACTACGAGCAGTACTTC.

V usage is TRBV4-3 and J usage is TRBJ2-1; 8 bases match TRBD2. Trimming took 1 base from V and 4 from J; bases not matched to a gene: 3. This CDR3 contains 15 residues. CDR1 is LGHNA, CDR2 YSLEER, per germline. In DNA, the CDR3 is TGCGCCAGCAGCCAAGTGCGGGGGGATTACAATGAGCAGTTCTTC. Translated: CASSQVRGDYNEQFF.

This clonotype occurred once. The chain has TRBV4-1 and TRBJ1-1; maybe TRBD1 (5 bases). CDR3 size: 15 residues. V shed 1 base and J shed 2 bases, with 11 bases lying between them. CDR1 and CDR2 from the germline V gene are MGHRA and YSYEKL. DNA of the CDR3: TGCGCCAGCAGCCAAGGGGGACTTACCAACACTGAAGCTTTCTTT. It is translated as CASSQGGLTNTEAFF.

This clonotype was counted only a few times. This rearrangement joins TRBV20-1 to TRBJ2-7; no clear D. The V end lost 2 bases, the J end lost 0 bases, and 8 bases lay between the germline ends. The germline CDR1 and CDR2 sequences are DFQATT and SNEGSKA (reference sequence). This CDR3 has 13 amino acids. The CDR3 reads CSARRDTSYEQYF. The CDR3 bases are TGCAGTGCTAGAAGAGACACCTCCTACGAGCAGTACTTC.

The genes are TRBV27 and TRBJ2-5, with D maybe TRBD2 (6 bases). Near its end, the DNA agrees better with TRBJ2-7, so the J call may be wrong. The CDR3 spans 13 residues. Germline CDR1 and CDR2: MNHEY and SMNVEV (reference sequence). CDR3 amino acids: CASSTYGGYEQYF. CDR3 in DNA: TGTGCCAGCAGTACCTACGGGGGTTACGAGCAGTACTTC.

There are many counts of this clonotype. The V gene is TRBV20-1, the J gene TRBJ2-1, with D perhaps given as TRBD1 or TRBD2 (5 bases each). Deletions cut 1 base from V and 0 bases from J, with 16 bases between. The CDR3 is 17 amino acids. CDR1 is DFQATT and CDR2 is SNEGSKA in the germline V gene (reference sequence). The CDR3 DNA reads TGCAGTGCTAGAGGCCGAACGGGACGCCCCTCCTACAATGAGCAGTTCTTC. The encoded protein is CSARGRTGRPSYNEQFF.

The CDR3 DNA is TGCGCCAGCAGCCCACGTTTTCCTCCGGAGGGCTACACCTTC. It specifies CASSPRFPPEGYTF. The gene calls are TRBV4-3 and TRBJ1-2; D call uncertain. The CDR3 runs to 14 residues. Trimming stripped 4 bases from V and 8 bases from J, with 17 bases between. Germline-derived CDR1 and CDR2 are LGHNA and YSLEER.

About this clonotype itself: Its ends do not fully match the called genes, so a read error is possible. The V and J genes are TRBV12-3 or TRBV12-4 and TRBJ1-4, with D uncertain. CDR3 size: 14 residues. The DNA for the CDR3 is TGTGCCAGTAGTTTTGCCGGCACGCGATCGGAACTGTTTTTT. It specifies CASSFAGTRSELFF.

CDR3: CASSEGGISLYGYTF. The CDR3 bases are TGTGCCAGCAGTGAAGGGGGGATATCCCTCTATGGCTACACCTTC. The rearrangement joins TRBV6-1 to TRBJ1-2; D possibly corresponds to TRBD1 (5 bases). In germline, CDR1 is MNHNS, CDR2 SASEGT. The CDR3 consists of 15 residues. Trimming removed 1 base from V and 4 bases from J, with 13 bases in between.

The chain couples TRBV25-1 to TRBJ1-5; D unresolved. This CDR3 is built from 14 residues. Germline lookup yields CDR1 MGHDK and CDR2 SYGVNS. V was clipped by 8 bases and J by 1 base, with 12 bases between them. The CDR3 sequence is CASGEMGSNQPQHF. Here the CDR3 DNA reads TGTGCCAGCGGGGAGATGGGAAGCAATCAGCCCCAGCATTTT. Full variable domain (rest looked up from reference TRBV25-1 and TRBJ1-5): EADIYQTPRYLVIGTGKKITLECSQTMGHDKMYWYQQDPGMELHLIHYSYGVNSTEKGDLSSESTVSRIRTEHFPLTLESARPSHTSQYLCASGEMGSNQPQHFGDGTRLSIL.

This clonotype was counted a few times. The genes are TRBV14 and TRBJ1-6, with D perhaps TRBD1 (6 bases). Germline-derived CDR1 and CDR2 are SGHDN and FVKESK. This CDR3 comprises 15 residues. Trimming cost V 4 bases and J 7 bases, with 14 bases left between them. In DNA form, the CDR3 reads TGTGCCAGCAGCCTAGGGAACAGGGCGAATTCACCCCTCCACTTT. Translation gives CASSLGNRANSPLHF.